What follows describes a single T cell receptor beta chain. The data derive from a study of control samples from healthy donors and cancer patients. The repertoire was sequenced with immunoSEQ multiplex PCR; TCRdb's copy has only in-frame clones and lacks some. This sample has some 120,000 clones, with 93% found just once. This CDR3 has 13 amino acids. Germline CDR1 reads SGHVS; CDR2 reads FQNEAQ. V lost 2 bases to trimming and J lost 0 bases, with 3 bases between them. The TCR originated in a man aged 45-60 years with head and neck cancer. The sequencing sample was made of PBMCs. The chain uses TRBV7-8 and TRBJ2-3; D not certain. In DNA, the CDR3 is TGTGCCAGCAGCTTAATGAGCACAGATACGCAGTATTTT. It is translated as CASSLMSTDTQYF.